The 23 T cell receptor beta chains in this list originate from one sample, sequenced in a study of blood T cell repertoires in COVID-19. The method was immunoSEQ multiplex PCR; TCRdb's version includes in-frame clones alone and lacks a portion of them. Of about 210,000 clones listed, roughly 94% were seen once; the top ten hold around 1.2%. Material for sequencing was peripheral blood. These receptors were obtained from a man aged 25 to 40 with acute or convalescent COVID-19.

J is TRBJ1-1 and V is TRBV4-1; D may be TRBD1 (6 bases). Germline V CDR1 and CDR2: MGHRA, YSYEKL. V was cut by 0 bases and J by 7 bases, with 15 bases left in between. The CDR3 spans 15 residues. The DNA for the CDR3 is TGCGCCAGCAGCCAAGATCCGAACAGGGCGAATGAAGCTTTCTTT. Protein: CASSQDPNRANEAFF.

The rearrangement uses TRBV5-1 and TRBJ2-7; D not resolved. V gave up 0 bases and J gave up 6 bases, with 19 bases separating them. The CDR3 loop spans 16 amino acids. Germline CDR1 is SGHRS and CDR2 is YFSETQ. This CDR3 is CASSLEGLHLPGEQYF. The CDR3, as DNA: TGCGCCAGCAGCTTGGAAGGCCTCCACCTCCCGGGCGAGCAGTACTTC.

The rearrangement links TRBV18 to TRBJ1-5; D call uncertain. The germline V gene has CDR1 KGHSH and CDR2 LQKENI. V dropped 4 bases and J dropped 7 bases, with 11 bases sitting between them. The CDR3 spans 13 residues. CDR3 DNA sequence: TGTGCCAGCTCACTCCTCGGCGGGCAGCCCCAGCATTTT. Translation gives CASSLLGGQPQHF.

The CDR3 loop reads CASSQVTLMNQPQHF. The CDR3 region has the DNA TGTGCCAGCAGCCAAGTTACCCTAATGAATCAGCCCCAGCATTTT. The genes are TRBV4-2 and TRBJ1-5; D remains ambiguous. V shed 1 base and J shed 4 bases, with 11 bases lying between them. This CDR3 is built from 15 residues. The germline CDR1 and CDR2 sequences are LGHNA and YNFKEQ.

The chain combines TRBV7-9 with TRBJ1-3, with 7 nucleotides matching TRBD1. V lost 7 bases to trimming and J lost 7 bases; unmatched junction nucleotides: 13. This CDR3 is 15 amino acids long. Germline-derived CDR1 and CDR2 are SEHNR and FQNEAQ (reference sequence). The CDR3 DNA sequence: TGTGCCAGCATGCCACAGGGGCCCTCAGAGAACACCATATATTTT. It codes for CASMPQGPSENTIYF.

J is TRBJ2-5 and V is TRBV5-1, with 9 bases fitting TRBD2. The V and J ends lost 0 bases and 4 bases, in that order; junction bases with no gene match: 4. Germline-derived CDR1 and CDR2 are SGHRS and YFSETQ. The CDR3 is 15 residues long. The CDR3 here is CASSLAASGVETQYF. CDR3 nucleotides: TGCGCCAGCAGCTTGGCGGCTAGCGGGGTAGAGACCCAGTACTTC.

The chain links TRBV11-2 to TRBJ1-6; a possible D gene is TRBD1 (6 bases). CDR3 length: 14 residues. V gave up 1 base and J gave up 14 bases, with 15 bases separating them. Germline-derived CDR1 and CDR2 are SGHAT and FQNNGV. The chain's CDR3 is CASSLGQQGFSLHF. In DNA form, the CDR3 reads TGTGCCAGCAGCTTAGGGCAACAGGGATTCTCCCTCCACTTT.

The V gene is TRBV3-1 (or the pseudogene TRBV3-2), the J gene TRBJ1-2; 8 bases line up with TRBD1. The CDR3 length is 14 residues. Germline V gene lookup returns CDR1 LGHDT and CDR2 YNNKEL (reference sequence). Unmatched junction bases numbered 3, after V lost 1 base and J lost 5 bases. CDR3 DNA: TGTGCCAGCAGCCAAGGACAGGGGAAATATGGCTACACCTTC. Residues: CASSQGQGKYGYTF.

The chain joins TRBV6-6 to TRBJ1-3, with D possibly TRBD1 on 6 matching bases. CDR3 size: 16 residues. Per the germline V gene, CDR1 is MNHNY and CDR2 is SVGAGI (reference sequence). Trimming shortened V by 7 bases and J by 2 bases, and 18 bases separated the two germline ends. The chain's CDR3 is CASKGLGQTAGNTIYF. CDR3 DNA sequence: TGTGCCAGCAAGGGCCTCGGACAGACCGCTGGAAACACCATATATTTT.

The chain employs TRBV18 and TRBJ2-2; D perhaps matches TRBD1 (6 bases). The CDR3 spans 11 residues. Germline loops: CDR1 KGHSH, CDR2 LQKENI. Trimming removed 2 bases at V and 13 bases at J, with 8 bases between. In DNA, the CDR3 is TGTGCCAGCTCACCAAGACAGGCGCTGTTTTTT. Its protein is CASSPRQALFF.

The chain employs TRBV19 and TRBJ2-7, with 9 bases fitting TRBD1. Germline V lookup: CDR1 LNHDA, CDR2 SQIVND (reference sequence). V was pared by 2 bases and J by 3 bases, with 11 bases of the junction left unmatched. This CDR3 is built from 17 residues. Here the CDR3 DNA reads TGTGCCAGTAGTATATTCCCCACCCGGGACAGGGTCTACGAGCAGTACTTC. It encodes CASSIFPTRDRVYEQYF. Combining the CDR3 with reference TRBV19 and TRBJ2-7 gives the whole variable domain DGGITQSPKYLFRKEGQNVTLSCEQNLNHDAMYWYRQDPGQGLRLIYYSQIVNDFQKGDIAEGYSVSREKKESFPLTVTSAQKNPTAFYLCASSIFPTRDRVYEQYFGPGTRLTVT.

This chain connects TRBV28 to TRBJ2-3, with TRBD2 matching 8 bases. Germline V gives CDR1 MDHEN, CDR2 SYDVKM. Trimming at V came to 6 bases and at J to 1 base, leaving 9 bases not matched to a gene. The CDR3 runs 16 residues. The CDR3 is CASRSPSGGGTDTQYF. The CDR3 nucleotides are TGTGCCAGCAGATCACCCTCGGGGGGGGGCACAGATACGCAGTATTTT.

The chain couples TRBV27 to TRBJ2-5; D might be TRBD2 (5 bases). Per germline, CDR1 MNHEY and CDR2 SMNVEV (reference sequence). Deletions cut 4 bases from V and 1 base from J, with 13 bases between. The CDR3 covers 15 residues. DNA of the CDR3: TGTGCCAGCAGTTATCTTGGGAGCTCCCAAGAGACCCAGTACTTC. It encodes CASSYLGSSQETQYF.

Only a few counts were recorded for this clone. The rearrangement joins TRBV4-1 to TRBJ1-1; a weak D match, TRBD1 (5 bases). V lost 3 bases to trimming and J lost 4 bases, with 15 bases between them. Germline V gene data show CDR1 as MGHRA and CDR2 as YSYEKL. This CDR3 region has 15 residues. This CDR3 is CASSQGQGLPTEAFF. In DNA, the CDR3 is TGCGCCAGCAGCCAGGGCCAGGGTCTTCCCACTGAAGCTTTCTTT.

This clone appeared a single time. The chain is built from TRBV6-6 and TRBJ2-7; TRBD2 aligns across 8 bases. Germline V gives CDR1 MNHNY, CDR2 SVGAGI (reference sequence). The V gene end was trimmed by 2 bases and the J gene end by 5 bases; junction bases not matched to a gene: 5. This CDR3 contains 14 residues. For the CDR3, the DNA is TGTGCCAGCAGTTACGGGACTAGTTTCCACGAGCAGTACTTC. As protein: CASSYGTSFHEQYF.

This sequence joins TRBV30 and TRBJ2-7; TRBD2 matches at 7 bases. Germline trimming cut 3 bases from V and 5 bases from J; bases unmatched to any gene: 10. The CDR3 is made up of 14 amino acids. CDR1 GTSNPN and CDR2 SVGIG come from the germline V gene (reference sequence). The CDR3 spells CAWRPAGGSDEQYF. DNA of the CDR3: TGTGCCTGGAGGCCCGCTGGCGGGAGTGACGAGCAGTACTTC. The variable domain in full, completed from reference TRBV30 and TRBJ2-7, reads SQTIHQWPATLVQPVGSPLSLECTVEGTSNPNLYWYRQAAGRGLQLLFYSVGIGQISSEVPQNLSASRPQDRQFILSSKKLLLSDSGFYLCAWRPAGGSDEQYFGPGTRLTVT.

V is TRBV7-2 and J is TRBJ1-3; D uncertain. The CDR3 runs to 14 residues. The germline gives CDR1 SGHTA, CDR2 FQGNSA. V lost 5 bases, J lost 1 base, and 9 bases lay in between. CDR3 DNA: TGTGCCAGCAGCCCAACTACATCTGGAAACACCATATATTTT. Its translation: CASSPTTSGNTIYF.

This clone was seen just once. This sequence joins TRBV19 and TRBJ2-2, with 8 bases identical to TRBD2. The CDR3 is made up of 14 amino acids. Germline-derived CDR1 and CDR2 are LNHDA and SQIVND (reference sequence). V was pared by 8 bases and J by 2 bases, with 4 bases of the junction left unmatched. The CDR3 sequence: CASGRGANTGELFF. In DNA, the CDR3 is TGTGCCAGTGGGCGGGGGGCCAACACCGGGGAGCTGTTTTTT.

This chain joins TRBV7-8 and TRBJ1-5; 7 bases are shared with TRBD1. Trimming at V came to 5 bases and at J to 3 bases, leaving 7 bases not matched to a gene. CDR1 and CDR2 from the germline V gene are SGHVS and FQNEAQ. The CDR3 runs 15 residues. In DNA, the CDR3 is TGTGCCAGCAGCGCACAGGGGATAGTCAATCAGCCCCAGCATTTT. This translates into CASSAQGIVNQPQHF.

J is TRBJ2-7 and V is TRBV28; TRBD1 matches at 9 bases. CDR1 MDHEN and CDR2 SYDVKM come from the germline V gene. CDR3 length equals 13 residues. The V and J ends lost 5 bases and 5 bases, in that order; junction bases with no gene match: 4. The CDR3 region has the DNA TGTGCCAGCAGTGGGACAGGGTGGGACGAGCAGTACTTC. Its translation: CASSGTGWDEQYF.

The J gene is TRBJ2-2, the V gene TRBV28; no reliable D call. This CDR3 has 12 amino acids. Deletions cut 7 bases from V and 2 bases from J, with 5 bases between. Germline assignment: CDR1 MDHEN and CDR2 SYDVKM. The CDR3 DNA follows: TGTGCCAGCATTAGTAACACCGGGGAGCTGTTTTTT. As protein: CASISNTGELFF.

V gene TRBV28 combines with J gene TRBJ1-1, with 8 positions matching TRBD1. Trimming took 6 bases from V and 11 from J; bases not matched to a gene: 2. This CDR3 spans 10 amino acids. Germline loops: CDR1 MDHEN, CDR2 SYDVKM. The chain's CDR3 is CASSQGAAFF. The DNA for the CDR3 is TGTGCCAGCAGCCAGGGGGCGGCTTTCTTT.

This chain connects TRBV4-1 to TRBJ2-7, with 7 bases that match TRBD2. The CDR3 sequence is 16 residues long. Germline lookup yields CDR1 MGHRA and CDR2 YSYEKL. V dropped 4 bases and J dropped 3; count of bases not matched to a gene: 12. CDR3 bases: TGCGCCAGCAGCCTCAACCTAGAGGGCGGGAGCTACGAGCAGTACTTC. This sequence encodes CASSLNLEGGSYEQYF.